This is a list of T cell receptor beta chains from one sample in a study of blood T cell repertoires in COVID-19. The repertoire was sequenced with immunoSEQ multiplex PCR; TCRdb's copy has only in-frame clones and lacks some. The data hold around 190,000 clones, with roughly 82% observed a single time. Material for sequencing was PBMCs or T cells enriched from blood (not recorded which). The receptors originated from a man in his forties with acute COVID-19. Both conserved end residues are part of each CDR3. The D gene is left open where the match is weak. Clone size is shown for a subset of rows, as once, few, many or a class of expanded clone.

abundance,v_gene,d_gene,CDR3aa
-,TRBV7-9,TRBD1,CASTDSPGQGATDTQYF
-,TRBV10-3,TRBD2,CAISQLAGVQTGELFF
-,TRBV19,-,CASSMGPPTPREKLFF
-,TRBV6-5,-,CASRATPGVYYEQYF
-,TRBV28,-,CASSSGTSFKQYF
-,TRBV7-3,-,CASSLSGVAFF
-,TRBV28,-,CASSVGLNNSPLHF
-,TRBV25-1,TRBD1,CASSGQQGRVTYEQYF
-,TRBV29-1,-,CSVEDRQNPRGYTF
once,TRBV10-3,-,CAISEGEYGYTF
-,TRBV2,-,CASSEDMARNTEAFF
-,TRBV29-1,TRBD1,CSVEIQGDGEQYF
-,TRBV30,TRBD2,CASADPWDYTTGELFF
-,TRBV5-1,TRBD1,CASSLGDRAPANIQYF
-,TRBV9,TRBD2,CASTSGDTQYF
-,TRBV19,-,CASSIRAPYGYTF
-,TRBV5-1,-,CASSSSGDYGYTF
-,TRBV18,TRBD2,CASTPGLAGVTGELFF
once,TRBV29-1,TRBD2,CSAGLAGYNEQFF
-,TRBV28,-,CASSLTRDWNTEAFF
-,TRBV7-2,TRBD1,CASSQGQGGQTQYF
few,TRBV19,-,CASSINLGLYQETQYF
few,TRBV5-6,TRBD1,CASSYRGNGYTF
-,TRBV2,TRBD2,CASQPSGNTDTQYF
-,TRBV28,-,CASSTRHRQETQYF
-,TRBV6-5,-,CASSYSRGTEAFF
-,TRBV9,-,CASSVAPGSEGGELFF
-,TRBV19,-,CASSLRTGVGANVLTF
-,TRBV6-6,TRBD1,CASRRPGQGGPNTEAFF
-,TRBV29-1,TRBD2,CSGRGDGFDEQFF
-,TRBV7-2,-,CASSRTQATYGYTF
once,TRBV28,-,CASSFLRTSYQPQHF
-,TRBV18,TRBD2,CASSPLAGSYNEQFF